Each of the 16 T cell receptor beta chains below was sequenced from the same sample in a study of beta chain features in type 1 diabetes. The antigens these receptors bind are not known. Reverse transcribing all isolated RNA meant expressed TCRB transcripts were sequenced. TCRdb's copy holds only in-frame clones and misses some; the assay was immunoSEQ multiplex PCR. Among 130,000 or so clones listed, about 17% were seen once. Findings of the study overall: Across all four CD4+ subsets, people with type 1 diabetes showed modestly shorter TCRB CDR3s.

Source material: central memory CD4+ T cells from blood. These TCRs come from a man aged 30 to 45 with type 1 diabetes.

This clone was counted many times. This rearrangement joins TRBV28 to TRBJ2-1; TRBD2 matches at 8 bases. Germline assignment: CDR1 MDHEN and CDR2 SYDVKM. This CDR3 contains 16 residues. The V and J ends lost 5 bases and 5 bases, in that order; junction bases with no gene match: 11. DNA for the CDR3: TGTGCCAGCAGTCCCACCGGGACTAGTAGAGACAATGAGCAGTTCTTC. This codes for CASSPTGTSRDNEQFF. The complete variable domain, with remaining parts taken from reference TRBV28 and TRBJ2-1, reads DVKVTQSSRYLVKRTGEKVFLECVQDMDHENMFWYRQDPGLGLRLIYFSYDVKMKEKGDIPEGYSVSREKKERFSLILESASTNQTSMYLCASSPTGTSRDNEQFFGPGTRLTVL.

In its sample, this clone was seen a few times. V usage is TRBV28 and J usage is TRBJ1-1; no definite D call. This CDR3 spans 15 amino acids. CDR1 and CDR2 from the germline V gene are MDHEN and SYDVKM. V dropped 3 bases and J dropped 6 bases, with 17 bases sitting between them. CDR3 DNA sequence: TGTGCCAGCAGTTTCCCCCTCGCCTTCAACTCTGAAGCTTTCTTT. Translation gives CASSFPLAFNSEAFF. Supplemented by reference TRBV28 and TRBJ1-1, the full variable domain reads DVKVTQSSRYLVKRTGEKVFLECVQDMDHENMFWYRQDPGLGLRLIYFSYDVKMKEKGDIPEGYSVSREKKERFSLILESASTNQTSMYLCASSFPLAFNSEAFFGQGTRLTVV.

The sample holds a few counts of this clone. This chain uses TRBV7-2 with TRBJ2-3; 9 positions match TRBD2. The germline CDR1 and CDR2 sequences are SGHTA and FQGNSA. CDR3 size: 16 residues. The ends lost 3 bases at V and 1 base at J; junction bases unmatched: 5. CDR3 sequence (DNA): TGTGCCAGCAGCTTGACGTCTAGCGGGGGCACAGATACGCAGTATTTT. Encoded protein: CASSLTSSGGTDTQYF.

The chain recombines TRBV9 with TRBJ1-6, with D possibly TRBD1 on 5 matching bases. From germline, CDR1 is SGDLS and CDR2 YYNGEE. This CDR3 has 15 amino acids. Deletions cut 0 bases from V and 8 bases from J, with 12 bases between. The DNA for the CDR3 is TGTGCCAGCAGCGTAGATCCGACAGCGGATTCACCCCTCCACTTT. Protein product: CASSVDPTADSPLHF.

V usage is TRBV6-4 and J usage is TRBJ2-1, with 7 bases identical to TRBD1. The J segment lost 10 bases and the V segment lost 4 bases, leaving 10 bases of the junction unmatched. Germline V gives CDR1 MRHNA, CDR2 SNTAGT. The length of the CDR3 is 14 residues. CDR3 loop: CASSARAETGEQFF. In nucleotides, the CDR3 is TGTGCCAGCAGTGCCCGGGCGGAGACAGGGGAGCAGTTCTTC.

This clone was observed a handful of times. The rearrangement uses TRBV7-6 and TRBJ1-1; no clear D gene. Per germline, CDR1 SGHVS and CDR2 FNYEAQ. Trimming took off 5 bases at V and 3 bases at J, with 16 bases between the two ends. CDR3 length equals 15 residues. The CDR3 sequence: CASSLLGMGDTEAFF. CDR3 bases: TGTGCCAGCAGCCTACTTGGCATGGGAGACACTGAAGCTTTCTTT.

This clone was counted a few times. The CDR3 nucleotides are TGTGCCAGTAGTTCCGGGACTAATCCCAATGAGCAGTTCTTC. As protein: CASSSGTNPNEQFF. The genes are TRBV19 and TRBJ2-1; 7 nucleotides agree with TRBD2. Germline CDR1 and CDR2: LNHDA and SQIVND (reference sequence). Trimming removed 5 bases from V and 6 bases from J; junction bases left unmatched: 7. This CDR3 region has 14 residues.

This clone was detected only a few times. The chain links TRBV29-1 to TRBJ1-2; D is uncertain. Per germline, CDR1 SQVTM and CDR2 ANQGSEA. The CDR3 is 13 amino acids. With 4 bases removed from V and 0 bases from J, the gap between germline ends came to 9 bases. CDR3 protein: CSVVRDSNYGYTF. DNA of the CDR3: TGCAGCGTTGTGCGGGATTCTAACTATGGCTACACCTTC.

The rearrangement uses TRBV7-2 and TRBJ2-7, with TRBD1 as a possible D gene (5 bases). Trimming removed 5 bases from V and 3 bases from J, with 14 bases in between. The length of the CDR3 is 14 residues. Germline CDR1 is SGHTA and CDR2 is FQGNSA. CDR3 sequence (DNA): TGTGCCAGCAGCCTAAATCGACAGATCTACGAGCAGTACTTC. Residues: CASSLNRQIYEQYF.

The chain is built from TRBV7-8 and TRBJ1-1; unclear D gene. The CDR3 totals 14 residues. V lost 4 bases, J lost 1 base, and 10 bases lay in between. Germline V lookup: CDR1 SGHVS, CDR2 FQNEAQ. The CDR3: CASSYQSPNTEAFF. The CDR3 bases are TGTGCCAGCAGCTACCAGTCCCCGAACACTGAAGCTTTCTTT. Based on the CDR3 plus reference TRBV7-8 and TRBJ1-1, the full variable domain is GAGVSQSPRYKVAKRGQDVALRCDPISGHVSLFWYQQALGQGPEFLTYFQNEAQLDKSGLPSDRFFAERPEGSVSTLKIQRTQQEDSAVYLCASSYQSPNTEAFFGQGTRLTVV.

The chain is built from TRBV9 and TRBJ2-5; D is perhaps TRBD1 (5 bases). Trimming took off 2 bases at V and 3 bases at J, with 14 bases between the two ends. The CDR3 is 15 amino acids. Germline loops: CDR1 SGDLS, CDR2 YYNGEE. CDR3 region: CASSVTFGAEETQYF. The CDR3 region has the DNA TGTGCCAGCAGCGTGACGTTTGGGGCCGAAGAGACCCAGTACTTC.

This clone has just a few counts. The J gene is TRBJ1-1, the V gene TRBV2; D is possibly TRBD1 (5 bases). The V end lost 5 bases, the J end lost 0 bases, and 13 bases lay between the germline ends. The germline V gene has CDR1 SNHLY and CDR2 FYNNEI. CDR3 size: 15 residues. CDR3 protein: CASSIDRILNTEAFF. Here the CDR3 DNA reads TGTGCCAGCAGTATTGACAGAATCCTGAACACTGAAGCTTTCTTT. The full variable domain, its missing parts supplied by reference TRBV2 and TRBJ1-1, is EPEVTQTPSHQVTQMGQEVILRCVPISNHLYFYWYRQILGQKVEFLVSFYNNEISEKSEIFDDQFSVERPDGSNFTLKIRSTKLEDSAMYFCASSIDRILNTEAFFGQGTRLTVV.

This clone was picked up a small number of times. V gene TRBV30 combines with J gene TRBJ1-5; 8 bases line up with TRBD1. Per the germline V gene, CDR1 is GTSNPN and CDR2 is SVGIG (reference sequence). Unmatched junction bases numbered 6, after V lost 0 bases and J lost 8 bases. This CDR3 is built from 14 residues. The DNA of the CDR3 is TGTGCCTGGAGTGTAGGGACAGGAAGGGAGCCCCAGCATTTT. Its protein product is CAWSVGTGREPQHF.

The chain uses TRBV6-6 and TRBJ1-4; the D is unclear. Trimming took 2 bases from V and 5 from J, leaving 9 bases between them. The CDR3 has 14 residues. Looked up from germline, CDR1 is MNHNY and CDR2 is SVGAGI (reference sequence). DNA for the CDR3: TGTGCCAGCAGTTACGACTCGAGGAATGAAAAACTGTTTTTT. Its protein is CASSYDSRNEKLFF.

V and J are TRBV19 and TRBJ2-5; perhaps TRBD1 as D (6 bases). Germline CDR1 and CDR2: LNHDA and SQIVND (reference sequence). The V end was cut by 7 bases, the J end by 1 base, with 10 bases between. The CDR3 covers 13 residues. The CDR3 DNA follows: TGTGCCAGTAAAGGACAGCCCCAAGAGACCCAGTACTTC. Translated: CASKGQPQETQYF.

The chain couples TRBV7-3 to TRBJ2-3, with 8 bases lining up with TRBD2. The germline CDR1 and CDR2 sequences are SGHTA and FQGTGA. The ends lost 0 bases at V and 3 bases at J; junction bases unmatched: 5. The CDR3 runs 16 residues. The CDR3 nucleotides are TGTGCCAGCAGCTTAACCGGCCCGGGGGGGACAGATACGCAGTATTTT. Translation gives CASSLTGPGGTDTQYF.